This is a list of T cell receptor beta chains from one sample in a study of T cells in localized non-small cell lung cancer. Profiled with immunoSEQ multiplex PCR; TCRdb holds only in-frame clones, not every one. The table has about 41,000 clones, around 86% seen once; the top ten hold around 7%. The specimen comprised peripheral blood, sampled before any cancer treatment. Receptor source: a woman aged 18-55 years with stage III lung adenocarcinoma. CDR3s include the opening cysteine and the closing phenylalanine or tryptophan. Each record gives: D gene, clone size, J gene, V gene, CDR3 DNA, CDR3 protein. The D gene is left open where the match is weak. For some rows the clone size is stated as once, few or many, or as a class when expanded; others skip it.

>.|.|TRBJ1-1|TRBV2
TGTGCCAGTAAGCAGGGAGGGTTTAACACTGAAGCTTTCTTT
CASKQGGFNTEAFF
>TRBD2|.|TRBJ2-1|TRBV6-1
TGTGCCAGCAGTGTTCGACTAGCGGGGAACAATGAGCAGTTCTTC
CASSVRLAGNNEQFF
>TRBD1|.|TRBJ2-7|TRBV7-9
TGTGCCAGCAGCCGGAGGACAGGGGGTTCCTACGAGCAGTACTTC
CASSRRTGGSYEQYF
>TRBD1|.|TRBJ2-3|TRBV2
TGTGCCACCATCCCCAAGGACAGGGCCACAGATACGCAGTATTTT
CATIPKDRATDTQYF
>.|.|TRBJ1-3|TRBV10-2
TGCGCCAGCAGTGAACGGCCTAGCTCTGGAAACACCATATATTTT
CASSERPSSGNTIYF
>.|.|TRBJ2-2|TRBV5-1
TGCGCCAGCAGCTTGGCAGTGGACACCGGGGAGCTGTTTTTT
CASSLAVDTGELFF
>.|.|TRBJ2-1|TRBV2
TGTGCCAGCAGGGGGGTGTTTGCGGGGCCTTCCTACAATGAGCAGTTCTTC
CASRGVFAGPSYNEQFF
>TRBD1|once|TRBJ1-2|TRBV30
TGTGCCTGGAACCAGGGGGACTACTATGGCTACACCTTC
CAWNQGDYYGYTF
>.|.|TRBJ1-3|TRBV5-5
TGTGCCAGCAGCGACCCGGGGCGGGCGGGCGGAAACACCATATATTTT
CASSDPGRAGGNTIYF
>TRBD1|.|TRBJ2-7|TRBV6-6
TGTGCCAGCAGTTACTTGGTCAGGGGGCCTTACGAGCAGTACTTC
CASSYLVRGPYEQYF
>.|.|TRBJ1-3|TRBV5-5
TGTGCCAGCAGCGGTCCAGGAAACACCATATATTTT
CASSGPGNTIYF
>.|.|TRBJ2-1|TRBV15
TGTGCCACCAGCAGAGAAGTTCATTCGGGTGAGCAGTTCTTC
CATSREVHSGEQFF
>.|.|TRBJ2-7|TRBV7-2
TGTGCCAGCAGCTTAGGGGGGAACTCCTACGAGCAGTACTTC
CASSLGGNSYEQYF
>TRBD1|.|TRBJ2-3|TRBV2
TGTGCCAGCAGGACAGGGGGTACGCAGTATTTT
CASRTGGTQYF
>.|.|TRBJ2-2|TRBV6-5
TGTGCCAGCATCGGGGGCAGTGGTAGCACCGGGGAGCTGTTTTTT
CASIGGSGSTGELFF
>.|once|TRBJ2-2|TRBV15
TGTGCCACCAGCAATATTGCCGGGACAACTCGGACCGGGGAGCTGTTTTTT
CATSNIAGTTRTGELFF
>.|.|TRBJ2-7|TRBV7-9
TGTGCCAGCAGCTTAGCGGGGGACTCCTACGAGCAGTACTTC
CASSLAGDSYEQYF
>.|.|TRBJ2-1|TRBV5-1
TGCGCCAGCAGCTTGGAGCTTGGGGGGCAGTTCTTC
CASSLELGGQFF
>.|.|TRBJ1-5|TRBV7-9
TGTGCCAGCAGCTTAGGAGCGAGCAATCAGCCCCAGCATTTT
CASSLGASNQPQHF
>TRBD1|once|TRBJ1-1|TRBV6-5
TGTGCCAGCAGCCAGATACAGGGGACTGAAGCTTTCTTT
CASSQIQGTEAFF
>TRBD1|.|TRBJ2-3|TRBV5-6
TGTGCCAGCAGCTTTGCACAGGGGGTCACAGATACGCAGTATTTT
CASSFAQGVTDTQYF
>.|.|TRBJ2-5|TRBV11-2
TGTGCCAGCAGCTCCCCCGGGGACCCCTTAGGACGCCAGTACTTC
CASSSPGDPLGRQYF
>.|.|TRBJ2-3|TRBV9
TGTGCCAGCAGCACCCGGGGAGCTACCAGCACAGATACGCAGTATTTT
CASSTRGATSTDTQYF
>.|.|TRBJ2-3|TRBV11-1
TGTGCCAGCAGCTTATCCCCCAGAGTAGATACGCAGTATTTT
CASSLSPRVDTQYF
>TRBD2|.|TRBJ2-3|TRBV18
TGTGCCAGCTCACCACTAGCGGGGAGCACAGATACGCAGTATTTT
CASSPLAGSTDTQYF
>.|.|TRBJ1-1|TRBV5-6
TGTGCCAGCAGCTACACAGGGTTTAGGGCAGTGGACACTGAAGCTTTCTTT
CASSYTGFRAVDTEAFF
>.|.|TRBJ1-4|TRBV5-4
TGTGCCAGCAGCTTGGGCTCAACTAATGAAAAACTGTTTTTT
CASSLGSTNEKLFF
>.|.|TRBJ1-1|TRBV18
TGTGCCAGCTCACCACCGTCCGGGGGGCCTACTGAAGCTTTCTTT
CASSPPSGGPTEAFF
>.|.|TRBJ1-5|TRBV10-2
TGCGCCAGCAGTGAACCCAGGGGAGGACAGCCCCAGCATTTT
CASSEPRGGQPQHF
>.|once|TRBJ2-5|TRBV25-1
TGTGCCAGCAGTCGGGGTATCACCATCCAAGAGACCCAGTACTTC
CASSRGITIQETQYF
>TRBD2|.|TRBJ2-1|TRBV7-3
TGTGCCAGCAGCCCTGCTCGGGGACTAGAAAATGAGCAGTTCTTC
CASSPARGLENEQFF
>TRBD1|.|TRBJ1-5|TRBV19
TGTGCCTCGAGCTTCCGGGACAGGGGCCGTTTAAGAAATCAGCCCCAGCATTTT
CASSFRDRGRLRNQPQHF
>TRBD1|.|TRBJ2-4|TRBV18
TGTGCCAGCTCACCACTCGTAGGACAGGGGGCCAAAAACATTCAGTACTTC
CASSPLVGQGAKNIQYF
>TRBD2|.|TRBJ2-5|TRBV19
TGTGCCAGTAGTCCCCTTGAGCTGGGGGAGGGAGAGACCCAGTACTTC
CASSPLELGEGETQYF
>TRBD1|.|TRBJ2-1|TRBV18
TGTGCCAGCGGGACAGGTCTGAGCTCCTACAATGAGCAGTTCTTC
CASGTGLSSYNEQFF
>.|.|TRBJ1-4|TRBV7-9
TGTGCCAGCAGCCTCGGGTCCGGTGGGGTCGGCTATAATGAAAAACTGTTTTTT
CASSLGSGGVGYNEKLFF
>TRBD2|.|TRBJ2-1|TRBV5-1
TGCGCCAGCAGCTTTACGCCGGGACTAGCAGCCAATGAGCAGTTCTTC
CASSFTPGLAANEQFF
>.|.|TRBJ2-7|TRBV6-5
TGTGCCTCCAACAGGGTGGGGTACGAGCAGTACTTC
CASNRVGYEQYF
>.|few|TRBJ1-5|TRBV9
TGTGCCAGCAGCGTAACAGGGATGGCTCAGCCCCAGCATTTT
CASSVTGMAQPQHF
>.|.|TRBJ2-5|TRBV5-1
TGCGCCAGCAGCCAACAAGAGACCCAGTACTTC
CASSQQETQYF
>.|.|TRBJ2-2|TRBV12-5
TGTGCTAGTGGTTTCCAATTGGGGCGGGCCGGGGAGCTGTTTTTT
CASGFQLGRAGELFF
>.|few|TRBJ1-6|TRBV18
TGTGCCAGCTCAACGTCCGGGACACCCAATTCACCCCTCCACTTT
CASSTSGTPNSPLHF
>.|.|TRBJ1-2|TRBV5-8
TGTGCCAGCAGCTTCCCGGACAGCGTTCCTAACTATGGCTACACCTTC
CASSFPDSVPNYGYTF
>TRBD1|.|TRBJ1-2|TRBV5-4
TGTGCCAGCAGCTTGGAGGGACAGGGCCCTGGCTACACCTTC
CASSLEGQGPGYTF
>.|.|TRBJ1-5|TRBV4-1
TGCGCCAGCAGCCAGGCGATTCCTGGAGGGGGGTACGGTCAGCCCCAGCATTTT
CASSQAIPGGGYGQPQHF
>.|few|TRBJ1-6|TRBV11-2
TGTGCCAGCAGCTCCCTGGTCCCCCATTCACCCCTCCACTTT
CASSSLVPHSPLHF
>TRBD1|.|TRBJ1-4|TRBV5-1
TGCGCCAGCAGCCCTACGGACAGGGCCTCTGAAAAACTGTTTTTT
CASSPTDRASEKLFF
>.|.|TRBJ1-1|TRBV28
TGTGCCAGCAGTTTTCGGGGCAGGTGGACTGAAGCTTTCTTT
CASSFRGRWTEAFF
>.|few|TRBJ1-1|TRBV2
TGTGCCAGCACTCGGACAAGGAACACTGAAGCTTTCTTT
CASTRTRNTEAFF